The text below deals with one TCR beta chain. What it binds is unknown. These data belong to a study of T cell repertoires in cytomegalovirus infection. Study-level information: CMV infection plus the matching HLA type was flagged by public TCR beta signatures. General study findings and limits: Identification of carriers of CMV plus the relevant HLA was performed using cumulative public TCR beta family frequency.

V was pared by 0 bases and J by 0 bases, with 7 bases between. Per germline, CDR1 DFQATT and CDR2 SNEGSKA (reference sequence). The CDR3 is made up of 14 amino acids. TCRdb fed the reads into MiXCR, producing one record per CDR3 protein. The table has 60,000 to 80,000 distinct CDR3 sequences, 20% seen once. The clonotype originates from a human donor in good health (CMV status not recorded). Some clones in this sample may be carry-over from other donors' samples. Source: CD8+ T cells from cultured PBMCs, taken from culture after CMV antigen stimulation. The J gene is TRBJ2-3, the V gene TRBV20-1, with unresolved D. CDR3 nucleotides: TGCAGTGCTAGAGATTACAAAAGCACAGATACGCAGTATTTT. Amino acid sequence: CSARDYKSTDTQYF.